This TCR beta chain was documented in a study of identifying expanded T cells in peripheral blood. Per the germline V gene, CDR1 is SGHTA and CDR2 is FQGTGA. This CDR3 spans 13 amino acids. Trimming removed 6 bases from V and 9 bases from J, with 15 bases in between. Using immunoSEQ multiplex PCR, the repertoire was profiled, and TCRdb retains in-frame clones only, with some absent. The sample records about 83,000 clones, 70% to 90% being singletons. This TCR derives from a person aged 18 to 75 in good health. The rearrangement uses TRBV7-3 and TRBJ2-1; D might be TRBD2 (6 bases). The source material was blood. The CDR3 DNA sequence: TGTGCCAGCAGTCCGGGGACTGTGGGTGAGCAGTTCTTC. Its protein is CASSPGTVGEQFF.